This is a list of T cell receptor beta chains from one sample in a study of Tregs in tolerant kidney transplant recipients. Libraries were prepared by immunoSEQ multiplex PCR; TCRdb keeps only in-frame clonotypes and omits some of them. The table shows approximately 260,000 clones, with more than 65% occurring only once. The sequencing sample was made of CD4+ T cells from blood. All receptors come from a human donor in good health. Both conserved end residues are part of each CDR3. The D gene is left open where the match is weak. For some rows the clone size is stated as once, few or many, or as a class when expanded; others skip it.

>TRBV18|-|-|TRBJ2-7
TGTGCCAGCTCACCAGGGACACCTACCCTTACCTACGAGCAGTACTTC
CASSPGTPTLTYEQYF
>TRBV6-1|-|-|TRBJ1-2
TGTGCCAGCAGCAGATCGACAGACTATGGCTACACCTTC
CASSRSTDYGYTF
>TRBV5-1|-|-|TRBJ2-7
TGCGCCAGCAGCTTGACCTCAACCGCCGGGTCCTACGAGCAGTACTTC
CASSLTSTAGSYEQYF
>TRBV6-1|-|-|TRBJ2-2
TGTGCCAGCAGTGAGGAGTCAGGGGAAACCGGGGAGCTGTTTTTT
CASSEESGETGELFF
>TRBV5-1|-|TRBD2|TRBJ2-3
TGCGCCAGCAGCCTGGCTAGCGGGGGGAGGGGCACAGATACGCAGTATTTT
CASSLASGGRGTDTQYF
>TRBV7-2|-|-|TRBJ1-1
TGTGCCAGCAGCTTAGTAGGGGGACTGAACACTGAAGCTTTCTTT
CASSLVGGLNTEAFF
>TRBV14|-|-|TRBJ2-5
TGTGCCAGCAGCCGAGGACGGCCCTGGGAGACCCAGTACTTC
CASSRGRPWETQYF
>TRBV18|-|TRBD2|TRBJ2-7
TGTGCCAGCTCACAACGACTAGCGAAAACCTACGAGCAGTACTTC
CASSQRLAKTYEQYF
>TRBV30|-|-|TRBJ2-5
TGTGCCTGGAGTCGACAAGAGACCCAGTACTTC
CAWSRQETQYF
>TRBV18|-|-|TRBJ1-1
TGTGCCAGCTCACCCTCGGGAGGTCGGAGGGGGAACACTGAAGCTTTCTTT
CASSPSGGRRGNTEAFF
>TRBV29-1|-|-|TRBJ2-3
TGCAGCGTTGCGGCTAGCGCAAGCACAGATACGCAGTATTTT
CSVAASASTDTQYF
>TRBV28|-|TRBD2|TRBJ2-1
TGTGCCAGCCTCTTGAGGGTAGCGGGGGTCAATGAGCAGTTCTTC
CASLLRVAGVNEQFF
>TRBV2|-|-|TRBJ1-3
TGTGCCAGCACCCGGGAGAACACCATATATTTT
CASTRENTIYF
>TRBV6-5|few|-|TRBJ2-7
TGTGCCAGCAGTTACTTGGGCTCCTACGAGCAGTACTTC
CASSYLGSYEQYF
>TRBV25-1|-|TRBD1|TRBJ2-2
TGTGCCAGCAGGTCTGCAGTAGGACAGGCGAACACCGGGGAGCTGTTTTTT
CASRSAVGQANTGELFF
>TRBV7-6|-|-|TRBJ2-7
TGTGCCAGCAGCTTGATCGGGGGCTACGAGCAGTACTTC
CASSLIGGYEQYF
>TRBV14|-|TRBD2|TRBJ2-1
TGTGCCAGCAGCCTCCTTAGCGGGAGGGCGGGGAATGAGCAGTTCTTC
CASSLLSGRAGNEQFF
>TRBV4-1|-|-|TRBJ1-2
TGCGCCAGCAGCCTCCCAGGTACCTACTATGGCTACACCTTC
CASSLPGTYYGYTF
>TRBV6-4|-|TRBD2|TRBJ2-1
TGTGCCAGCAGTGAGGGGACTAGCGGGAGGTGGAATGAGCAGTTCTTC
CASSEGTSGRWNEQFF
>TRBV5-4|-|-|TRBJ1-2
TGTGCCAGCAGCTTGTCCAGGGTGGGGTTGGGTGGCTACACCTTC
CASSLSRVGLGGYTF
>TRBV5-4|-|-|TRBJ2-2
TGTGCCAGCAGCTCGGAGGTCGCGAACACCGGGGAGCTGTTTTTT
CASSSEVANTGELFF
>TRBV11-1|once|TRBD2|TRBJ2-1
TGTGCCAGCAGCTCAGGGACCAGCGGGGTCAATGAGCAGTTCTTC
CASSSGTSGVNEQFF
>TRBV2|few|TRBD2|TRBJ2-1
TGTGCCAGCAGTCCTAGCGGGGGCTCCTACAATGAGCAGTTCTTC
CASSPSGGSYNEQFF
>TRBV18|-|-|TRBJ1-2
TGTGCCAGCTCACCACAATCAGAAAACTATGGCTACACCTTC
CASSPQSENYGYTF
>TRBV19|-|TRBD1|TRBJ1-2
TGTGCCAGTATCCTTGGAACAGGGGCCCCAGAATACGGCTACACCTTC
CASILGTGAPEYGYTF
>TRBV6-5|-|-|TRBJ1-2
TGTGCCAGCAGTTACGGCCCCTATGGCTACACCTTC
CASSYGPYGYTF
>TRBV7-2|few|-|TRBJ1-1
TGTGCCAGCAGCAAAGGTGTGAACACTGAAGCTTTCTTT
CASSKGVNTEAFF